This T cell receptor beta chain was identified in a study of PD-1 blockade in classical Hodgkin lymphoma. Study context: Every 2 weeks, patients got 3 mg/kg intravenous nivolumab.

This clone was counted a single time. What it recognizes is unknown. Study-wide findings and caveats: A reduction in baseline TCR diversity was reportedly seen in newly diagnosed patients relative to healthy donors. Repertoire differences have undefined causes, possibly disease activity or prior therapy. Patients starting nivolumab under 1 year after ASCT were excluded.

Every one of the patients relapsed after autologous stem cell transplantation (brentuximab vedotin exposure was variable). This table comes from immunoSEQ multiplex PCR, and its TCRdb copy is limited to in-frame clones, with some not included. The table records 35,000 or so clones, 76% of them present only once. This TCR was recovered from a human donor with classical Hodgkin lymphoma. The source material was peripheral blood mononuclear cells (PBMCs), sampled before the second cycle of nivolumab.

CDR3 sequence: CASSLSGRRGGQETQYF. DNA of the CDR3: TGCGCCAGCAGCTTGAGCGGCAGGCGGGGCGGACAAGAGACCCAGTACTTC. The chain uses TRBV5-1 and TRBJ2-5; D is perhaps TRBD2 (6 bases). The germline V and J ends were trimmed by 1 base and 2 bases, with 18 bases remaining between them. CDR3 length: 17 residues. The V gene's germline CDR1 is SGHRS and CDR2 YFSETQ.